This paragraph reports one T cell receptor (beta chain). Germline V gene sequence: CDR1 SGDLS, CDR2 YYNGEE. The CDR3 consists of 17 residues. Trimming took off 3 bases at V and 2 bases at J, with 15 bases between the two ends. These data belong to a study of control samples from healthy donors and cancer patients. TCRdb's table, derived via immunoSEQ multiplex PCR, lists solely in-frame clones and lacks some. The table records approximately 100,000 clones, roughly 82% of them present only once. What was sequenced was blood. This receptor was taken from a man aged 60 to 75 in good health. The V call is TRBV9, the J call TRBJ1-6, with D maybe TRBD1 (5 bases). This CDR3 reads CASSGLRDSTYNSPLHF. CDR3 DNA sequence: TGTGCCAGCAGCGGACTGAGAGACAGCACCTATAATTCACCCCTCCACTTT.